This entry features one T cell receptor beta chain sequence. This study enrolled people aged about 18 to 90 from about 24 US geographic areas. Assignment of participants to cohorts was predicated upon participant-reported clinical history. As originally analysed: Quantification of nucleated cells was approximated via reference gene primer amplification. Repertoires were generated with immunoSEQ multiplex PCR, while TCRdb's copy carries only in-frame clones and drops some. V, J and clone size were drawn from that table, and D and trimming were deduced from the DNA. The sample records about 200,000 clones, 82% being singletons. Germline assignment: CDR1 KGHDR and CDR2 SFDVKD. After removal of 6 bases from V and 2 bases from J, the junction contained 7 bases not matched to a gene. The CDR3 sequence is 15 residues long. This sample was taken from a study of blood T cell repertoires in COVID-19. Across the study: Samples representing acute and convalescent COVID-19 were sourced from the United States, Italy and Spain.

The sequence derives from a woman aged 55-70 years with acute COVID-19. Sequenced material: PBMCs or T cells enriched from blood (not recorded which). The chain combines TRBV24-1 with TRBJ2-3; 7 nucleotides match TRBD2. CDR3 in amino acids: CATSTASGHTDTQYF. The CDR3 coding sequence is TGTGCCACCAGTACAGCTAGCGGACACACAGATACGCAGTATTTT.